This T cell receptor (beta chain) was identified during a study of graft-versus-host responses after intestinal transplantation. Across the study: Anti-thymocyte globulin served as induction for all recipients, who then took tacrolimus and steroids for two to three years.

About this clone: Its antigen is unidentified.

CDR3 length equals 13 residues. The germline V and J ends were trimmed by 3 bases and 6 bases, with 13 bases remaining between them. CDR1 SGHNT and CDR2 YYREEE come from the germline V gene (reference sequence). This table comes from immunoSEQ multiplex PCR, and its TCRdb copy is limited to in-frame clones, with some not included. Counted here are around 100,000 clones, more than 85% occurring once; the ten biggest clones make up 0.95% to 1.5%. Findings of the study overall: Early post-transplant HvG declines were associated with peak circulating GvH clone levels. Allograft clonal ratios (graft-versus-host to host-versus-graft) were high in patients who had graft-donor T cell macrochimerism. The recipient marrow held GvH clones, and some of them showed up first in ileum or blood.

The sequences come from unstimulated CD8+ T cells sorted from spleen or lymph node cells, collected before transplant. This sequence was found in a human donor who was the organ donor for an intestinal transplant. The genes are TRBV5-4 and TRBJ2-7; D is unclear. The CDR3 loop is CASSSAPHIEQYF. As DNA, the CDR3 is TGTGCCAGCAGCTCGGCCCCACACATCGAGCAGTACTTC.